This TCR beta chain is from a study of control samples from healthy donors and cancer patients. V was clipped by 4 bases and J by 14 bases, with 22 bases between them. The CDR3 is made up of 15 amino acids. Germline CDR1 and CDR2: SGDLS and YYNGEE. Some clones are missing from TCRdb's copy, which holds only in-frame ones; the method was immunoSEQ multiplex PCR. The table records some 99,000 clones, about 89% of them present only once. The receptor's source is a woman aged 45-60 years in good health. The chain employs TRBV9 and TRBJ1-6, with TRBD1 as a possible D gene (6 bases). Sequences were obtained from blood. This chain's CDR3 is CASSPGAGTGSALHF. DNA for the CDR3: TGTGCCAGCAGCCCGGGGGCCGGCACGGGATCGGCCCTCCACTTT.